Given below is one T cell receptor (beta chain) in context. Antigen: not known. At one end the junction does not follow the germline gene, possibly because of a read error. Transcripts of RNA were the source for amplifying TCR beta CDR3 regions. RT-PCR in the first round used HTBI primers; a second-round multiplex PCR followed. TCRdb itself ran the multiplex PCR reads through MiXCR, one entry per CDR3 protein. The data show more than 1,000,000 distinct CDR3 sequences, 35% to 40% seen once. The data originate from a study of Graves' ophthalmopathy and Graves' hyperthyroidism. General study points: Ophthalmopathy and stable hyperthyroidism were discriminated by a 13-signature model, with about 90% sensitivity and approximately 77% specificity.

Patients in the hyperthyroidism group, adults aged 18 to 65, were newly diagnosed, under 2 months' duration. Establishment of the diagnosis relied upon clinical symptoms, serum thyroxine, TRAb, thyroid ultrasound and orbital computed tomography. The germline gives CDR1 SGHTA, CDR2 FQGNSA. CDR3 size: 14 residues. The sequenced material came from peripheral blood or thyroid tissue (not recorded which). The V gene is TRBV7-2, the J gene TRBJ2-7, with TRBD2 as a possible D gene (5 bases). The TCR originated in an adult man with Graves' hyperthyroidism. The CDR3 nucleotides are TGTGCCAGCAGCTTTCTGGGGTACACCGGGGAGCTGTACTTC. Translating gives CASSFLGYTGELYF.